Listed below are T cell receptor beta chains from one sample, sequenced in a study of sequential checkpoint blockade in melanoma. Sequenced by immunoSEQ multiplex PCR; TCRdb stores in-frame clones only, minus some. The table has approximately 12,000 clones, about 65% seen once. The sample in question was CD8+ T cells sorted from blood (inferred from file names), obtained from a patient given nivolumab and ipilimumab in sequence. The source of these receptors is a human donor with melanoma. The CDR3 runs from the conserved cysteine through the conserved F or W. The D gene is left open where the match is weak. Expanded clones get a size class; other rows say once, few or many, or leave the size out.

V	size	length	J	D	CDR3	DNA
TRBV21-1	medium-sized	17	TRBJ1-4	NA	CASSKVGRTGLPEKLFF	TGTGCCAGCAGCAAAGTGGGTCGTACAGGCTTACCCGAAAAACTGTTTTTT
TRBV6-1	NA	16	TRBJ2-2	NA	CASSEGWTTLTGELFF	TGTGCCAGCAGTGAAGGATGGACTACCCTCACCGGGGAGCTGTTTTTT
TRBV4-1	NA	15	TRBJ2-2	NA	CASSRLTGNTGELFF	TGCGCCAGCAGCCGACTCACAGGGAACACCGGGGAGCTGTTTTTT
TRBV9	NA	12	TRBJ1-5	NA	CGGGSSEQPQHF	TGTGGCGGAGGATCCAGTGAACAGCCCCAGCATTTT
TRBV11-2	NA	15	TRBJ1-2	NA	CASSPGGPGGYGYTF	TGTGCCAGCAGCCCCGGAGGGCCCGGCGGCTATGGCTACACCTTC
TRBV28	medium-sized	15	TRBJ1-1	NA	CASSLSRGGFTEAFF	TGTGCCAGCAGTCTCAGTCGGGGGGGTTTCACTGAAGCTTTCTTT
TRBV7-2	NA	14	TRBJ2-5	NA	CASSLGGGYETQYF	TGTGCCAGCAGCTTAGGCGGGGGCTATGAGACCCAGTACTTC
TRBV7-6	NA	15	TRBJ2-2	TRBD2	CASSLGTSPTGELFF	TGTGCCAGCAGCTTAGGGACTAGTCCCACCGGGGAGCTGTTTTTT
TRBV18	NA	17	TRBJ2-2	TRBD2	CASSPRQGLASGGELFF	TGTGCCAGCTCACCACGTCAGGGACTAGCGTCTGGCGGGGAGCTGTTTTTT
TRBV27	once	13	TRBJ2-1	NA	CASSGISYNEQFF	TGTGCCAGCAGCGGGATCTCCTACAATGAGCAGTTCTTC
TRBV7-9	NA	15	TRBJ2-1	NA	CASSKIRDIYNEQFF	TGTGCCAGCAGCAAAATCCGGGACATCTACAATGAGCAGTTCTTC
TRBV5-3	once	12	TRBJ2-1	NA	CASSLGLNEQFF	TGTGCCAGCAGCCTCGGACTCAATGAGCAGTTCTTC
TRBV4-3	NA	15	TRBJ2-7	TRBD1	CASSLAGTGAYEQYF	TGCGCCAGCAGCCTAGCCGGGACAGGGGCCTACGAGCAGTACTTC
TRBV6-1	NA	15	TRBJ2-7	TRBD1	CASRFRDRGSYEQYF	TGTGCCAGCAGATTCCGGGACAGAGGCTCCTACGAGCAGTACTTC
TRBV11-1	NA	13	TRBJ2-7	NA	CASSLGWTEEQYF	TGTGCCAGCAGCTTAGGATGGACTGAAGAGCAGTACTTC
TRBV28	once	15	TRBJ2-4	NA	CASSLFPLAKNIQYF	TGTGCCAGCAGTTTATTCCCCTTAGCCAAAAACATTCAGTACTTC
TRBV4-3	NA	15	TRBJ1-1	NA	CASSQDLTGSTEAFF	TGCGCCAGCAGCCAAGATCTGACGGGGAGCACTGAAGCTTTCTTT
TRBV4-1	NA	13	TRBJ2-5	TRBD1	CASSLDRGQPQYF	TGCGCCAGCAGCCTGGACAGGGGGCAACCCCAGTACTTC
TRBV9	few	13	TRBJ1-2	TRBD1	CASSDPGGDGYTF	TGTGCCAGCAGCGATCCAGGGGGCGATGGCTACACCTTC
TRBV6-1	NA	13	TRBJ2-7	NA	CASSGRVSYEQYF	TGTGCCAGCAGTGGCAGGGTTTCCTACGAGCAGTACTTC
TRBV7-2	NA	15	TRBJ2-7	TRBD1	CASNLLGTGIHEQYF	TGTGCCAGCAACCTCCTCGGGACAGGCATCCACGAGCAGTACTTC
TRBV5-3	NA	15	TRBJ2-1	TRBD2	CASSLSGAGVLEQFF	TGTGCCAGCAGCTTGAGTGGAGCGGGAGTTTTGGAGCAGTTCTTC
TRBV7-9	NA	14	TRBJ2-7	TRBD1	CASSLEGQGYEQYF	TGTGCCAGCAGCTTAGAGGGACAGGGATACGAGCAGTACTTC
TRBV5-1	medium-sized	13	TRBJ1-1	NA	CASSLSTGYEAFF	TGCGCCAGCAGCTTGTCCACAGGGTATGAAGCTTTCTTT
TRBV5-8	few	15	TRBJ2-7	TRBD1	CASSQDTDRSYEQYF	TGTGCCAGCAGCCAAGATACGGACAGGTCCTACGAGCAGTACTTC
TRBV25-1	NA	14	TRBJ1-4	TRBD1	CASYSGTENEKLFF	TGTGCCAGCTATTCCGGGACAGAAAATGAAAAACTGTTTTTT
TRBV5-6	NA	14	TRBJ1-5	NA	CASSFGGANQPQHF	TGTGCCAGCAGCTTCGGGGGGGCTAATCAGCCCCAGCATTTT
TRBV15	few	14	TRBJ2-1	NA	CATSRDLNYNEQFF	TGTGCCACCAGCAGGGACTTGAACTACAATGAGCAGTTCTTC
TRBV7-9	NA	16	TRBJ2-2	NA	CASSPSWALSGGELFF	TGTGCCAGCAGCCCATCTTGGGCGTTAAGTGGAGGGGAGCTGTTTTTT
TRBV5-3	few	15	TRBJ2-3	NA	CASSLGTWVADTQYF	TGTGCCAGCAGCCTGGGGACTTGGGTCGCAGATACGCAGTATTTT
TRBV5-6	few	16	TRBJ2-2	NA	CASSLASAGYTGELFF	TGTGCCAGCAGCTTGGCCTCGGCAGGGTACACCGGGGAGCTGTTTTTT
TRBV5-8	NA	15	TRBJ1-2	NA	CASSLENTYNYGYTF	TGTGCCAGCAGCTTGGAGAACACATATAACTATGGCTACACCTTC
TRBV27	NA	13	TRBJ2-7	NA	CASTPPAGYEQYF	TGTGCCAGCACCCCCCCCGCCGGGTACGAGCAGTACTTC
TRBV4-1	few	17	TRBJ2-2	TRBD2	CASSQDLREANTGELFF	TGCGCCAGCAGCCAAGATTTGCGGGAGGCGAACACCGGGGAGCTGTTTTTT
TRBV28	NA	12	TRBJ1-5	NA	CASSYSIQPQHF	TGTGCCAGCAGTTACTCAATTCAGCCCCAGCATTTT
TRBV16	NA	15	TRBJ2-3	TRBD1	CASSQFKGAADTQYF	TGTGCCAGCAGCCAATTTAAGGGGGCTGCAGATACGCAGTATTTT
TRBV11-2	NA	14	TRBJ2-2	TRBD1	CASSARQGSGELFF	TGTGCCAGCAGCGCACGACAGGGGTCCGGGGAGCTGTTTTTT
TRBV7-3	NA	16	TRBJ1-2	NA	CASSLMLLWQGNGYTF	TGTGCCAGCAGCTTAATGTTATTGTGGCAGGGGAATGGCTACACCTTC